This T cell receptor (beta chain) was recovered during a study of vaccination and CD4 T cells after COVID-19. The overall study: For post-vaccine samples, collection took place a median around 72 days after dose two, ranging from 14 to 241.

Whole-study findings and limits: From approximately 21 to 40, the median of SARS-CoV-2-reactive clonotypes rose without reaching significance. Early timepoints after natural infection were not analyzed in these convalescent patients.

Treatment here: approximately nine-day PBMC culture with coronavirus spike peptide pools or control peptides (ViraFEST assay). Each well held under 2.5 million PBMCs in IL-2 (around 10 IU/ml) medium with 10 ug/ml peptide pools. Sequence data for DNA of cultured CD4+ T cells were generated by the Oncomine TCR Beta short-read assay. A single record per CDR3 protein comes from TCRdb applying MiXCR to the PCR reads. The table shows roughly 9,500 distinct CDR3 sequences, with roughly 62% occurring only once. Germline-derived CDR1 and CDR2 are SGHVS and FQNEAQ. This CDR3 has 15 amino acids. On this clonotype: As yet, its antigen is unknown.

The clonotype originates from a human donor who had recovered from COVID-19. The chain links TRBV7-8 to TRBJ2-7; tentatively, D is TRBD2 (6 bases). The J call is doubtful: the DNA matches TRBJ2-5 better. The sequenced sample was CD4+ T cells from blood, cultured in vitro. In nucleotides, the CDR3 is TGTGCCAGCAGCCCGACGTGGGGGGAATTAGAGACCCAGTACTTC. Protein: CASSPTWGELETQYF.